This T cell receptor beta chain was retrieved from a study of Graves' ophthalmopathy and Graves' hyperthyroidism. Per germline, CDR1 MNHNS and CDR2 SASEGT. This CDR3 region has 15 residues. The germline V and J ends were trimmed by 5 bases and 6 bases, with 19 bases remaining between them. Whole-study results and caveats: The model flagged ophthalmopathy progression at over 60% sensitivity and roughly 72% specificity.

RNA transcripts served as template for amplifying TCR beta CDR3 sequences. First-round RT-PCR employed HTBI primers, with a second-round multiplex PCR after it. One entry per CDR3 protein results from TCRdb running MiXCR on the multiplex PCR reads. Of 300,000 to 350,000 distinct CDR3 sequences listed, 15% to 20% were seen once; the top ten hold 10% to 15%. Other autoimmune diseases, uncontrolled infections, pregnancy or lactation led to the exclusion of patients. Sampling around 9 ml of fresh peripheral blood provided the PBMCs. This clonotype was detected ten times or more. As yet, its antigen is unknown.

This chain joins TRBV6-1 and TRBJ1-2, with D uncertain. The specimen sequenced was peripheral blood. This TCR was sampled from an adult man with Graves' ophthalmopathy. In DNA, the CDR3 is TGTGCCAGCAGTCCGACCGGGGTATGGGGAGATGGCTACACCTTC. Its protein product is CASSPTGVWGDGYTF.